This T cell receptor beta chain comes out of a study of blood T cells in healthy people across ages. Trimming stripped 4 bases from V and 1 base from J, with 10 bases between. In germline, CDR1 is DFQATT, CDR2 SNEGSKA (reference sequence). The CDR3 has 13 amino acids. Then a second PCR, running about 6 to 12 cycles, was carried out with a sample-barcoded 5' primer and a J-beta primer mix. Sequencing of every sample gave 3 million or more CDR3-containing paired-end reads. TCRdb reanalysed the 5' RACE reads using MiXCR and keeps one entry per CDR3 protein. The sample includes more than 1,400,000 distinct CDR3 sequences, 42% of them seen just once. Caucasian individuals from Russia who were healthy and aged 6 to 90 acted as donors. With each sample, at least 5 micrograms of total RNA were extracted. This clonotype was seen only a few times.

The V and J genes are TRBV20-1 and TRBJ1-1; a possible D gene is TRBD1 (6 bases). The specimen sequenced was blood. The TCR was taken from a woman between 18 and 29 years old in good health. DNA for the CDR3: TGCAGTGCTACTGGGACATCGAACACTGAAGCTTTCTTT. Protein: CSATGTSNTEAFF.